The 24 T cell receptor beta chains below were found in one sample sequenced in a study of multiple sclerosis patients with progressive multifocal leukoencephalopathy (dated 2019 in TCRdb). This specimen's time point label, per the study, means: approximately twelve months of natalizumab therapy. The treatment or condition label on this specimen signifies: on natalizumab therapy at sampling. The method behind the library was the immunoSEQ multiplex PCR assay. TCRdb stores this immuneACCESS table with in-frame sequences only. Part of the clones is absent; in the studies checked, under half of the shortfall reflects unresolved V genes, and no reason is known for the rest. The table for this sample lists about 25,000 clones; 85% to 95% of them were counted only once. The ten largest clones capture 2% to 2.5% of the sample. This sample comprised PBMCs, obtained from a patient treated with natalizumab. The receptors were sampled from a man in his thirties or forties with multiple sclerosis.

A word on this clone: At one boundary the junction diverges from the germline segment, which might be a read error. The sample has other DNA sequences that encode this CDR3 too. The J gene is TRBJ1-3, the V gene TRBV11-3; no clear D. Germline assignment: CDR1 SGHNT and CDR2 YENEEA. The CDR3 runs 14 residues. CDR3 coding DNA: TGCGCCAGCAGCTCCCCGAGAGGCCGAGACACCATATATTTT. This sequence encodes CASSSPRGRDTIYF.

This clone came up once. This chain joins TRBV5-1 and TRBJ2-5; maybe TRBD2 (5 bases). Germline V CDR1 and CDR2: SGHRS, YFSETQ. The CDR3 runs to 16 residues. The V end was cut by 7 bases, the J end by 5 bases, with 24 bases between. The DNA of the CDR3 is TGCGCCAGCCAAAACAGCCCGCCCGCGGGCGGGGAGACCCAGTACTTC. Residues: CASQNSPPAGGETQYF.

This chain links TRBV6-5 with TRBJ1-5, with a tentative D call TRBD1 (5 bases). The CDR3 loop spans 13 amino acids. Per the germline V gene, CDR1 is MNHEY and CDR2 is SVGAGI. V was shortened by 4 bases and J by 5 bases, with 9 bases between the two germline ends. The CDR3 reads CASSSGVDQPQHF. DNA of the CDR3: TGTGCCAGCAGTTCGGGGGTGGATCAGCCCCAGCATTTT.

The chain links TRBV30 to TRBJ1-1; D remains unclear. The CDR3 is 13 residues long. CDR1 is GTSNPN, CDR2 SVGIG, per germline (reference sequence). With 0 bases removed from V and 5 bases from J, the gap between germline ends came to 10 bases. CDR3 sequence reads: CAWSVRLRTEAFF. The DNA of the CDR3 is TGTGCCTGGAGTGTACGTTTGAGGACTGAAGCTTTCTTT.

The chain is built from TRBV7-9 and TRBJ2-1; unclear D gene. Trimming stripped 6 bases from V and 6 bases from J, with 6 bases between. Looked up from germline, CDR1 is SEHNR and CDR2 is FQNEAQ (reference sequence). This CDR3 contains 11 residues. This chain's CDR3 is CASSSFNEQFF. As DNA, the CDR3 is TGTGCCAGCAGTTCGTTCAATGAGCAGTTCTTC.

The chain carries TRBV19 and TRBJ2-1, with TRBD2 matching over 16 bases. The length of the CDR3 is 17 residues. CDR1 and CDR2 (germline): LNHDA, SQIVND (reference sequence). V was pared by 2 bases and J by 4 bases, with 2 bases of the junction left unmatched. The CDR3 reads CASSIMGLAGGYNEQFF. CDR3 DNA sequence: TGTGCCAGTAGTATAATGGGACTAGCGGGAGGGTACAATGAGCAGTTCTTC.

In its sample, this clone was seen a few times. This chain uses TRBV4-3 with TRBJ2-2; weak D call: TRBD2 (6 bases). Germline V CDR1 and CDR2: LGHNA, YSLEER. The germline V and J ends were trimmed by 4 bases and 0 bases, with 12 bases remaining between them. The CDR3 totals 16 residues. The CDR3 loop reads CASSLLGSTNTGELFF. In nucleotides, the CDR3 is TGCGCCAGCAGCCTTCTCGGGAGTACGAACACCGGGGAGCTGTTTTTT.

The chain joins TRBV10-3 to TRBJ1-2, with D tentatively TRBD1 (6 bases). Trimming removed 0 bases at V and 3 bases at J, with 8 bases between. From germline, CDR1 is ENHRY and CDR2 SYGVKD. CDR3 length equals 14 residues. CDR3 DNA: TGTGCCATCAGTGAGTCAGGGGGTGACTATGGCTACACCTTC. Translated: CAISESGGDYGYTF.

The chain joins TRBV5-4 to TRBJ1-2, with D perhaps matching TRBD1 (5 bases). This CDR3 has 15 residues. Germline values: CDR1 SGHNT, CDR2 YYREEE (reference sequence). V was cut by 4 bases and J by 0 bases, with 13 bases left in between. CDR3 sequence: CASSLPGDSNYGYTF. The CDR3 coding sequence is TGTGCCAGCAGCCTACCGGGGGATTCTAACTATGGCTACACCTTC.

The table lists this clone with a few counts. In nucleotides, the CDR3 is TGCGCCAGCAGCCAAGATAGGGCTTCTAACGGGGGCTACACCTTC. As protein: CASSQDRASNGGYTF. This chain joins TRBV4-1 and TRBJ1-2; D remains ambiguous. Germline V gene sequence: CDR1 MGHRA, CDR2 YSYEKL. CDR3 size: 15 residues. Trimming took off 0 bases at V and 8 bases at J, with 16 bases between the two ends.

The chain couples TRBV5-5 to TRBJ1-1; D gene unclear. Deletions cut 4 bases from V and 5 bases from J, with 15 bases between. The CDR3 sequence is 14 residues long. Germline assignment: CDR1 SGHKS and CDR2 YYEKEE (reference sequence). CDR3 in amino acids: CASSLLLGSTEAFF. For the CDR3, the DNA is TGTGCCAGCAGCCTCCTGTTAGGGTCGACTGAAGCTTTCTTT.

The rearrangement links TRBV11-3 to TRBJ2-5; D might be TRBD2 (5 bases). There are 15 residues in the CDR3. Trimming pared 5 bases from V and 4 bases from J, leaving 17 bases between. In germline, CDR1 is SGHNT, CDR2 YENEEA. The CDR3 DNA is TGTGCCAGCAGCGACTGGTGGGAGAGTGGAGAGACCCAGTACTTC. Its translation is CASSDWWESGETQYF.

The CDR3, as DNA: TGCGCCAGCAGAGTAGCGGGAGGGCACAATGAGCAGTTCTTC. Protein: CASRVAGGHNEQFF. The chain carries TRBV4-1 and TRBJ2-1; 11 positions agree with TRBD2. The length of the CDR3 is 14 residues. The V gene's germline CDR1 is MGHRA and CDR2 YSYEKL. Losses at the gene ends were 6 bases for V and 5 bases for J; bases not matched to a gene: 3.

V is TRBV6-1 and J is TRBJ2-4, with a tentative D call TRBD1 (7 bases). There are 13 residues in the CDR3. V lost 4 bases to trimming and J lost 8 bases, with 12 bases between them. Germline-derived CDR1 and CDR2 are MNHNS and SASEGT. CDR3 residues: CASSVDREDIQYF. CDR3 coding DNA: TGTGCCAGCAGTGTCGACAGGGAGGACATTCAGTACTTC.

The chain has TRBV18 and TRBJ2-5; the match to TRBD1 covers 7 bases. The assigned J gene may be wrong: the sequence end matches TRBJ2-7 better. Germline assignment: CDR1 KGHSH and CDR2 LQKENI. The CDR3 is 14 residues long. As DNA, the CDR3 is TGTGCCAGCTCACCGCGGACAGGTCTCAACGAGCAGTACTTC. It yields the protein CASSPRTGLNEQYF.

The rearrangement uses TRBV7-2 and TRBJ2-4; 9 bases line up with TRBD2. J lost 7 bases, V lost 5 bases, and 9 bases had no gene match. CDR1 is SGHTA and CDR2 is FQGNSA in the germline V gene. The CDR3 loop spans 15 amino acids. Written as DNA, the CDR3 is TGTGCCAGCAGCCTCAGCGGGAGGCCCAGCAACATTCAGTACTTC. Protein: CASSLSGRPSNIQYF.

The CDR3: CASTPDGFQPQHF. In nucleotides, the CDR3 is TGTGCCAGCACCCCGGACGGATTTCAGCCCCAGCATTTT. V is TRBV2 and J is TRBJ1-5; D gene uncertain. Germline V gene sequence: CDR1 SNHLY, CDR2 FYNNEI. The CDR3 has 13 residues. The ends were cut back, 7 bases at V and 6 bases at J, with 13 bases in the middle.

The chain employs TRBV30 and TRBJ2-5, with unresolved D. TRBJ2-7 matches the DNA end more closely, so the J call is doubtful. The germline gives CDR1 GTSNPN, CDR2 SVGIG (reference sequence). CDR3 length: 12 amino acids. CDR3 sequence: CAWSHSSYEQYF. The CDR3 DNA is TGTGCCTGGAGCCACAGCTCCTACGAGCAGTACTTC.

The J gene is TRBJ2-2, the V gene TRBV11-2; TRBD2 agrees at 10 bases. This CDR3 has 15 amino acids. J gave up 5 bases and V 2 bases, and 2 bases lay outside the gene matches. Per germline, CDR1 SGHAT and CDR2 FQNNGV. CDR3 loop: CASSLLAGETGELFF. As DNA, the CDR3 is TGTGCCAGCAGCTTACTAGCGGGAGAAACCGGGGAGCTGTTTTTT.

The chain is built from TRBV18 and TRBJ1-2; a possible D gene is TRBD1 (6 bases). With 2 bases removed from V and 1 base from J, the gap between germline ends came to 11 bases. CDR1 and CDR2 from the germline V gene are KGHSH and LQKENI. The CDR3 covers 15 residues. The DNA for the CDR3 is TGTGCCAGCTCACCAAGGACAGATCTTAACTATGGCTACACCTTC. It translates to CASSPRTDLNYGYTF.

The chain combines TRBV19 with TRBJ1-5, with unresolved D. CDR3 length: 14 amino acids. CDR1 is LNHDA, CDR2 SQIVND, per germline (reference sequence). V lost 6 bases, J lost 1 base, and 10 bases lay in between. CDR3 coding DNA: TGTGCCAGTAGGGAACAGCACAGCAATCAGCCCCAGCATTTT. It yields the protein CASREQHSNQPQHF.

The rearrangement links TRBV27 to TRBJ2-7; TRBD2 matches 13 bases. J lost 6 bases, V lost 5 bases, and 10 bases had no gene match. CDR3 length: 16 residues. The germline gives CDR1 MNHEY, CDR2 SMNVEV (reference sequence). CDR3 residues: CASSGLAGAKPFEQYF. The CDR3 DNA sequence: TGTGCCAGCAGTGGACTAGCGGGAGCGAAACCCTTCGAGCAGTACTTC.

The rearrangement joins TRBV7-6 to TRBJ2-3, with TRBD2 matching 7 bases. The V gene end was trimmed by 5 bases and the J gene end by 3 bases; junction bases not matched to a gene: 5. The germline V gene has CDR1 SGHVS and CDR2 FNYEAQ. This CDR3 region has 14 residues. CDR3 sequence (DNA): TGTGCCAGCAGCCGAATAGCGGGTACAGATACGCAGTATTTT. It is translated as CASSRIAGTDTQYF. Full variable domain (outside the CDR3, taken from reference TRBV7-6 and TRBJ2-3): GAGVSQSPRYKVTKRGQDVALRCDPISGHVSLYWYRQALGQGPEFLTYFNYEAQQDKSGLPNDRFSAERPEGSISTLTIQRTEQRDSAMYRCASSRIAGTDTQYFGPGTRLTVL.

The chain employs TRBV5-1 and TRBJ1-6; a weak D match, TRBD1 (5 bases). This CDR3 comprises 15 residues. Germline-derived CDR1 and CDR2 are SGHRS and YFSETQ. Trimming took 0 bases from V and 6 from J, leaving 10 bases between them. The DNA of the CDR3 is TGCGCCAGCAGCTTGGACACGGGGGGTAATTCACCCCTCCACTTT. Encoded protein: CASSLDTGGNSPLHF.